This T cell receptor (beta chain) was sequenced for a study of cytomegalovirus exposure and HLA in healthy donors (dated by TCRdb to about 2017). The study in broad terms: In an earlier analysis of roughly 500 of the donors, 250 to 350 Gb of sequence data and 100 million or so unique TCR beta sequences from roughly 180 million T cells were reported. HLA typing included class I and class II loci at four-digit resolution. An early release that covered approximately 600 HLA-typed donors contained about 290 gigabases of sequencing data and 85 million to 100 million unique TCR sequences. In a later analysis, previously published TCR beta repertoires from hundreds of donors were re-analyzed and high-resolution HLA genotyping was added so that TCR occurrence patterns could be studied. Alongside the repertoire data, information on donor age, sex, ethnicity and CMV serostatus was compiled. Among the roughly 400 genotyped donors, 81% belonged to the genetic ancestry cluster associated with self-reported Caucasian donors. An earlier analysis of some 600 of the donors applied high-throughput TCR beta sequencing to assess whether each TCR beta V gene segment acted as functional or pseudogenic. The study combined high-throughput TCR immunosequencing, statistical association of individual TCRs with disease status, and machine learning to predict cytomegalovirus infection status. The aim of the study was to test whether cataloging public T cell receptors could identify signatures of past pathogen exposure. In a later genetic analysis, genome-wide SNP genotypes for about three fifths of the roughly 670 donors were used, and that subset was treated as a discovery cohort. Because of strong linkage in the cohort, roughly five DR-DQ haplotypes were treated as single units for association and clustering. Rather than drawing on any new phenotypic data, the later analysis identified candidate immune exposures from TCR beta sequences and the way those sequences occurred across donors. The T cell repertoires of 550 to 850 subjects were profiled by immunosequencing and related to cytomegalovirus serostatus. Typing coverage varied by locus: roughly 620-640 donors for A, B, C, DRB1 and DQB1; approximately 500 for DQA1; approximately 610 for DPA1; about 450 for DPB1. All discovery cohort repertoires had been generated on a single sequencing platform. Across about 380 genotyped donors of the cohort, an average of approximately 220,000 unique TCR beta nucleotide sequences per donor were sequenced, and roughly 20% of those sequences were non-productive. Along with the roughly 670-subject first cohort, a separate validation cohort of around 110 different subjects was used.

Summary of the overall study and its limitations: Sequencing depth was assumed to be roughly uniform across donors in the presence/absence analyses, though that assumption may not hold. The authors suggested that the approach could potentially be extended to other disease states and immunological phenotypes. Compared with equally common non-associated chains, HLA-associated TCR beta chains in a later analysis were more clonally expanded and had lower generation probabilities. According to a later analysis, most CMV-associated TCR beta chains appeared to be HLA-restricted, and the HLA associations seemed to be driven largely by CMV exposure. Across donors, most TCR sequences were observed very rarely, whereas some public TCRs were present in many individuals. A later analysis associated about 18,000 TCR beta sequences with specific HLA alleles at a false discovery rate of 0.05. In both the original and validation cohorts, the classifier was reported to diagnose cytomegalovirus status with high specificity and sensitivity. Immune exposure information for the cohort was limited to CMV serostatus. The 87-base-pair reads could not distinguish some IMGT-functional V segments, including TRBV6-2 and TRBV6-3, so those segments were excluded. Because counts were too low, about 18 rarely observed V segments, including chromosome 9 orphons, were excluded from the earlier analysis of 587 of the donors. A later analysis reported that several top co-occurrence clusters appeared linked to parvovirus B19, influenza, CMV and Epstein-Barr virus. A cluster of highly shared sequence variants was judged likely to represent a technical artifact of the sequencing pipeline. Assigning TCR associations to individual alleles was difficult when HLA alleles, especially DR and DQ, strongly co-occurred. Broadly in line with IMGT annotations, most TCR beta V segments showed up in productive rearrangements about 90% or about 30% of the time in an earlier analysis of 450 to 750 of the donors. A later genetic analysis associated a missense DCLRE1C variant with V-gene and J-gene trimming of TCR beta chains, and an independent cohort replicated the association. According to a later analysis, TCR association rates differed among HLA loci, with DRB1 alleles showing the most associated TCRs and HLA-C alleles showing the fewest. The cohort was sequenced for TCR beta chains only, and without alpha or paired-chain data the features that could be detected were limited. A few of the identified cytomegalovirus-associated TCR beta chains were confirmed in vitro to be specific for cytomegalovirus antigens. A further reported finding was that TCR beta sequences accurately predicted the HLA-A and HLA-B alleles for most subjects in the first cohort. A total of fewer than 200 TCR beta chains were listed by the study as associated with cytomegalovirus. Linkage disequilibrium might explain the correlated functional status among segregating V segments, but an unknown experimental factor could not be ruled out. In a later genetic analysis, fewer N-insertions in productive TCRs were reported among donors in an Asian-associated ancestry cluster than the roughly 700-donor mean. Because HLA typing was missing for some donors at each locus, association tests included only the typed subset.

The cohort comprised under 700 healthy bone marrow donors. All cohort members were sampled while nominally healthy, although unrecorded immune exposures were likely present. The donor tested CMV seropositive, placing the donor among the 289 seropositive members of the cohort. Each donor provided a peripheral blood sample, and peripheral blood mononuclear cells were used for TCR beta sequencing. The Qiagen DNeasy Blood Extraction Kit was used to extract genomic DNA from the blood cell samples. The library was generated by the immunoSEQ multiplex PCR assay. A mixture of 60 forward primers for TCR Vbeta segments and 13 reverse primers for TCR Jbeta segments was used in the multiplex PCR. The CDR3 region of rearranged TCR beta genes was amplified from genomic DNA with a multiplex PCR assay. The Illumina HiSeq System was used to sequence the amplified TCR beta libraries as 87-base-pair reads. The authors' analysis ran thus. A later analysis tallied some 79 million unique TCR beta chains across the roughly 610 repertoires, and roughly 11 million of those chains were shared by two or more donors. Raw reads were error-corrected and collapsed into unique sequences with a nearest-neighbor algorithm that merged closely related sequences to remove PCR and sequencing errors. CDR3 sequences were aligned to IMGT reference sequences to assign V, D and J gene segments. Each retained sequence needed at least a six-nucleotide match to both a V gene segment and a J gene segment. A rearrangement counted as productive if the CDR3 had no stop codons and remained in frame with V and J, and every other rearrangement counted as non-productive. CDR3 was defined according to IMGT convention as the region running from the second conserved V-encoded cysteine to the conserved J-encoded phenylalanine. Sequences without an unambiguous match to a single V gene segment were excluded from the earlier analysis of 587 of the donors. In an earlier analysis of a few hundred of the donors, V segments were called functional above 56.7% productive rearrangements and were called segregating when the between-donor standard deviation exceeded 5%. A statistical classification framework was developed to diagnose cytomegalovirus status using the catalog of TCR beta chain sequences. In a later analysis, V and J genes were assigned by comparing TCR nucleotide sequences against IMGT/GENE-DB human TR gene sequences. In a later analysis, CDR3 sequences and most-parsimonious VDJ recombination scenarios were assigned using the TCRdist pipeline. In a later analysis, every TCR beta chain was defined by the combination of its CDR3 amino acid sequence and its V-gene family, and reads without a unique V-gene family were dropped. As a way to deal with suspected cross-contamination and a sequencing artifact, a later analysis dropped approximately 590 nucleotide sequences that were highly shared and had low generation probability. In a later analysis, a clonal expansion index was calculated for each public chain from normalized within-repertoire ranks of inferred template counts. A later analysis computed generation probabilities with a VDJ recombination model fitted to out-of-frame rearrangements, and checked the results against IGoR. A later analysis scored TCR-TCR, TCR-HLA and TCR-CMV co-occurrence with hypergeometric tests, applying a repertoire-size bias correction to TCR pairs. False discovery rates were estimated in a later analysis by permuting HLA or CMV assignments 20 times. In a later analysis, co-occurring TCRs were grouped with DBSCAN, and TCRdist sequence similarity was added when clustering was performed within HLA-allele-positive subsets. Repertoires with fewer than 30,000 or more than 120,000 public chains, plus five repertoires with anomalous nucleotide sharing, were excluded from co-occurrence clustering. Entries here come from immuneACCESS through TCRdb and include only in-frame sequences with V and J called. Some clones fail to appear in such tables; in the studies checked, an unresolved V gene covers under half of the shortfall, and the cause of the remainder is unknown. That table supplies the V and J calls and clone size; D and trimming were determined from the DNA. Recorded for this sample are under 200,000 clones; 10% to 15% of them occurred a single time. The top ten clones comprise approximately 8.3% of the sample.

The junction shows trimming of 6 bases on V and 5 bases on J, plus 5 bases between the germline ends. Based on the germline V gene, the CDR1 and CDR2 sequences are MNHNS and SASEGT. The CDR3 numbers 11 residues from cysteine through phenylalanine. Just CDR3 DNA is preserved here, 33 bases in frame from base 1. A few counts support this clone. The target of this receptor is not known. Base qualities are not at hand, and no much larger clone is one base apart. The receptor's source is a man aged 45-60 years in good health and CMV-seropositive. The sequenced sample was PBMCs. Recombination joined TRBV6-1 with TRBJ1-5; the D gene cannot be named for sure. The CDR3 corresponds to CASSGHQPQHF. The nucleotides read TGTGCCAGCAGCGGTCATCAGCCCCAGCATTTT.